This TCR beta chain was obtained from a study of shared clonotypes between healthy human individuals. Across the whole study: With ages of 18 to 49, the donors were two women and three men.

The method was immunoSEQ multiplex PCR; TCRdb's version includes in-frame clones alone and lacks a portion of them. The sample includes approximately 1.5 million clones, approximately 98.5% of them seen just once. Study conclusions and caveats: For naive CD4 cells, around 5.1% of clonotypes were shared across a few donors. Generation probability values for non-shared clonotypes were lower than those for clonotypes shared by all four donors.

Every contributor of samples was a Caucasian grown-up residing in Nashville, Tennessee. Remarks on this clone: Its antigen remains unidentified. The germline gene is not matched at one end of the junction; a read error may be the cause.

The CDR3 runs 15 residues. Looked up from germline, CDR1 is MNHGY and CDR2 is SAAAGT. Sequencing input: naive CD4+ T cells sorted from blood. Subset of the sample: CD45RA+ positively selected. The chain joins TRBV6-8 to TRBJ2-7; 10 positions match TRBD1. The TCR originated in a man aged 25 to 40 in good health. The CDR3 sequence: CASSDPTGGSHEQYF. DNA for the CDR3: TGTGCCAGCAGTGATCCGACAGGGGGCTCCCACGAGCAGTACTTC.